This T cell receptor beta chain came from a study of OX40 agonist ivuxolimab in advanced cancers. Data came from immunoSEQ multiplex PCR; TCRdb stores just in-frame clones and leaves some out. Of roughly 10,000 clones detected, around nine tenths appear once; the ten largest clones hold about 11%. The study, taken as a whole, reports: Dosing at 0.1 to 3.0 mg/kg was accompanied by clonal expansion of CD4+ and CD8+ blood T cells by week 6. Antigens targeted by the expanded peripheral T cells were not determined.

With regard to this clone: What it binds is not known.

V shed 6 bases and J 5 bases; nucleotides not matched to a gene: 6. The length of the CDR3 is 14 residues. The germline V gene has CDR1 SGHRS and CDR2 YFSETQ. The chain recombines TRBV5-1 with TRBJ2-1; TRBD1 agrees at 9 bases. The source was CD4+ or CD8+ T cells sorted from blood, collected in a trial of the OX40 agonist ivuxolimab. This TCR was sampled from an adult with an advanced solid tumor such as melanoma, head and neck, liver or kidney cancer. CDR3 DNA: TGCGCCAGCACAGTTTGGACAGGGGACAATGAGCAGTTCTTC. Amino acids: CASTVWTGDNEQFF.